This is a list of T cell receptor beta chains from one sample in a study of cytomegalovirus exposure and HLA in healthy donors. TCRdb keeps only in-frame clones here, not all; method: immunoSEQ multiplex PCR. The repertoire holds 200,000 to 250,000 clones, with 87% as singletons. Sequences were obtained from PBMCs. All receptors come from a man between 18 and 35 years old in good health and CMV-seropositive. Both conserved end residues are part of each CDR3. A D gene is named only where the DNA matches it firmly. Clone size is given for some rows only: seen once, a few or many times, or a class if the clone is expanded.

>NA|TRBJ2-2|NA|TRBV19
CASRVGALETGELFF
TGTGCCAGTAGGGTCGGTGCACTCGAGACCGGGGAGCTGTTTTTT
>TRBD2|TRBJ2-7|NA|TRBV7-2
CASSLAGGPGLVYF
TGTGCCAGCAGCTTAGCGGGAGGGCCCGGTCTCGTGTACTTC
>NA|TRBJ2-7|NA|TRBV19
CASSTAGDLGYEQYF
TGTGCCAGTAGTACCGCAGGGGATTTGGGTTACGAGCAGTACTTC
>NA|TRBJ1-5|NA|TRBV2
CASSDRGGGNQPQHF
TGTGCCAGCAGTGATAGGGGGGGAGGCAATCAGCCCCAGCATTTT
>NA|TRBJ2-1|NA|TRBV7-2
CASSLAGGYNEQFF
TGTGCCAGCAGCTTAGCGGGGGGATACAATGAGCAGTTCTTC
>TRBD2|TRBJ2-7|NA|TRBV7-2
CASSFAASGAHEQYF
TGTGCCAGCAGCTTTGCGGCTAGCGGGGCTCACGAGCAGTACTTC
>TRBD1|TRBJ1-1|NA|TRBV27
CASSLSGTGSTEAFF
TGTGCCAGCAGTTTATCCGGGACAGGGTCAACTGAAGCTTTCTTT
>TRBD2|TRBJ2-1|NA|TRBV30
CAWSVGGSSYNEQFF
TGTGCCTGGAGTGTGGGAGGGAGCTCCTACAATGAGCAGTTCTTC
>NA|TRBJ2-4|NA|TRBV4-2
CASSQDISDLAKNIQYF
TGTGCCAGCAGCCAAGATATTTCGGATCTAGCCAAAAACATTCAGTACTTC
>TRBD2|TRBJ2-3|NA|TRBV10-1
CASSESTSGSRTDTQYF
TGCGCCAGCAGTGAGTCGACAAGCGGGAGTAGGACAGATACGCAGTATTTT
>NA|TRBJ2-3|few|TRBV7-2
CASSFTDTQYF
TGTGCCAGCAGCTTCACAGATACGCAGTATTTT
>NA|TRBJ1-2|NA|TRBV20-1
CSAPSRRLYTF
TGCAGTGCTCCCTCCAGACGGCTCTACACCTTC
>NA|TRBJ2-3|NA|TRBV6-6
CASSYSRSGSGDTQYF
TGTGCCAGCAGTTACTCGAGGAGTGGGTCTGGAGATACGCAGTATTTT
>TRBD1|TRBJ1-2|NA|TRBV7-2
CALPGQGNYGYTF
TGTGCCTTGCCGGGACAGGGGAACTATGGCTACACCTTC
>TRBD1|TRBJ2-3|few|TRBV7-9
CASSAIVGTGSTDTQYF
TGTGCCAGCAGCGCGATAGTAGGGACAGGGAGCACAGATACGCAGTATTTT
>TRBD1|TRBJ1-5|NA|TRBV27
CASRRGTGGRNQPQHF
TGTGCCAGCAGAAGGGGGACAGGGGGTCGGAATCAGCCCCAGCATTTT
>NA|TRBJ2-2|NA|TRBV9
CASSTQHNTGELFF
TGTGCCAGCAGCACTCAACATAACACCGGGGAGCTGTTTTTT
>TRBD1|TRBJ2-5|NA|TRBV5-1
CASSFDRGPGTQYF
TGCGCCAGCAGCTTTGACAGGGGGCCGGGGACCCAGTACTTC
>NA|TRBJ2-5|NA|TRBV5-6
CASSLADRPETQYF
TGTGCCAGCAGCTTGGCAGATAGGCCAGAGACCCAGTACTTC
>NA|TRBJ1-1|NA|TRBV7-2
CASSLGPGEGRTEAFF
TGTGCCAGCAGCTTGGGGCCAGGGGAGGGTCGCACTGAAGCTTTCTTT
>NA|TRBJ2-2|few|TRBV30
CAWRLNTGELFF
TGTGCCTGGAGGCTCAACACCGGGGAGCTGTTTTTT
>NA|TRBJ2-5|NA|TRBV7-2
CASSPSVIQETQYF
TGTGCCAGCAGCCCCTCCGTAATACAAGAGACCCAGTACTTC
>NA|TRBJ1-2|few|TRBV5-1
CASSLVRATIDGYTF
TGCGCCAGCAGCTTGGTACGGGCCACAATCGATGGCTACACCTTC